Listed here are 25 T cell receptor beta chains from one sample, sequenced in a study of T cells in Graves' hyperthyroidism and ophthalmopathy. Using RNA transcripts as the source, TCR beta CDR3 regions were amplified. Researchers ran a first-round RT-PCR on the TCR CDR3 using the HTBI primer set. One entry per CDR3 protein, called by TCRdb with MiXCR from the multiplex PCR reads. The data show nearly 250,000 distinct CDR3 sequences, with approximately 25% seen just once and roughly 32% held by the top ten. Sequenced: blood. Source of these receptors: a woman aged 40 to 50 with Graves' ophthalmopathy.

This clonotype has a count of ten or more. The CDR3 sequence: CASSLTVGYEQYF. The CDR3, as DNA: TGTGCCAGCAGTCTGACAGTAGGCTACGAGCAGTACTTC. This chain links TRBV6-5 with TRBJ2-7; D may be TRBD1 (5 bases). The CDR3 contains 13 residues. Germline loops: CDR1 MNHEY, CDR2 SVGAGI. V lost 5 bases and J lost 3, with 11 bases in between.

At least ten counts were recorded for this clonotype. The rearrangement links TRBV19 to TRBJ1-5, with TRBD1 as a possible D gene (5 bases). Trimming pared 5 bases from V and 4 bases from J, leaving 18 bases between. CDR1 is LNHDA, CDR2 SQIVND, per germline (reference sequence). The CDR3 contains 16 residues. CDR3 coding DNA: TGTGCCAGTAGTGCGGGGCAGTCAGTTTGGAATCAGCCCCAGCATTTT. Translating gives CASSAGQSVWNQPQHF.

The V call is TRBV30, the J call TRBJ2-5; 7 positions agree with TRBD1. CDR3 length: 14 amino acids. Germline CDR1 GTSNPN, CDR2 SVGIG (reference sequence). V was pared by 4 bases and J by 5 bases, with 10 bases of the junction left unmatched. The CDR3 reads CAWNRDSLGETQYF. As DNA, the CDR3 is TGTGCCTGGAACCGGGACAGCCTGGGGGAGACCCAGTACTTC.

This chain links TRBV6-1 with TRBJ2-7; D not certain. V lost 3 bases and J lost 7, with 16 bases in between. CDR3 length equals 14 residues. Germline V gives CDR1 MNHNS, CDR2 SASEGT. For the CDR3, the DNA is TGTGCCAGCAGTGAGTTGGCGGCCCCCGAGGAGCAGTACTTC. Protein sequence: CASSELAAPEEQYF.

This clonotype came up many times. The chain combines TRBV6-7 with TRBJ1-6, with 7 bases fitting TRBD1. TRBV6-7 is noted as an ORF with a role that remains uncertain. V gave up 9 bases and J gave up 7 bases; unmatched junction bases: 6. The CDR3 length is 13 residues. The CDR3 nucleotides read TGTGCCAGTGGGGACAGCCAAAATTCACCCCTCCACTTT. Protein: CASGDSQNSPLHF.

This chain connects TRBV30 to TRBJ1-2, with 8 bases matching TRBD1. This CDR3 has 12 residues. The V gene's germline CDR1 is GTSNPN and CDR2 SVGIG (reference sequence). V trimming: 3 bases; J trimming: 6 bases; junction bases outside the gene matches: 3. The CDR3 region has the DNA TGTGCCTGGAGGGTGACAGGGGATGGCTACACCTTC. This translates into CAWRVTGDGYTF.

In DNA form, the CDR3 reads TGTGCCAGCAGCCCGGGGACAGCCAGGGTCGGGGAGCTGTTTTTT. It translates to CASSPGTARVGELFF. V is TRBV11-2 and J is TRBJ2-2; 7 nucleotides match TRBD1. J lost 7 bases, V lost 5 bases, and 10 bases had no gene match. Looked up from germline, CDR1 is SGHAT and CDR2 is FQNNGV. The CDR3 contains 15 residues.

J is TRBJ2-1 and V is TRBV2; 7 bases match TRBD1. The CDR3 has 16 amino acids. Germline loops: CDR1 SNHLY, CDR2 FYNNEI. J was trimmed by 1 base and V by 6 bases; bases with no gene match: 9. CDR3 DNA: TGTGCCAGCAGACCAGGACAGGCCCTATCCTACAATGAGCAGTTCTTC. Protein: CASRPGQALSYNEQFF.

V gene TRBV10-1 combines with J gene TRBJ2-5, with 10 nucleotides matching TRBD2. The CDR3 spans 16 residues. The V segment lost 3 bases and the J segment 0 bases; nucleotides outside the gene matches: 4. CDR1 is WNHNN, CDR2 SYGVQD, per germline (reference sequence). The CDR3 protein is CASSDLLAGDQETQYF. CDR3 in DNA: TGCGCCAGCAGTGATCTCCTAGCGGGGGACCAAGAGACCCAGTACTTC.

DNA for the CDR3: TGTGCCAGCAGCCAGGGCTTAAGGGGGGAAGAGACCCAGTACTTC. Translation gives CASSQGLRGEETQYF. The chain has TRBV7-2 and TRBJ2-5; D tentatively fits TRBD1 or TRBD2 (6 bases each). The germline V gene has CDR1 SGHTA and CDR2 FQGNSA. The length of the CDR3 is 15 residues. V lost 5 bases, J lost 3 bases, and 16 bases lay in between.

This clonotype has ten or more counts. The chain recombines TRBV6-1 with TRBJ2-3, with D possibly matching TRBD1 (6 bases). Germline loops: CDR1 MNHNS, CDR2 SASEGT. The CDR3 is made up of 14 amino acids. Trimming pared 6 bases from V and 2 bases from J, leaving 12 bases between. Here the CDR3 reads CASSPWTDTDTQYF. The CDR3 DNA reads TGTGCCAGCAGCCCCTGGACAGACACAGATACGCAGTATTTT.

At least ten counts were recorded for this clonotype. The rearrangement uses TRBV6-5 and TRBJ1-1; possible D gene TRBD1, 6 bases. This CDR3 has 15 residues. V lost 0 bases to trimming and J lost 4 bases, with 12 bases between them. Germline CDR1 and CDR2: MNHEY and SVGAGI. CDR3: CASSYSNRASTEAFF. The CDR3 DNA follows: TGTGCCAGCAGTTACTCCAACAGGGCCAGCACTGAAGCTTTCTTT.

This clonotype has a count of ten or more. The chain has TRBV11-2 and TRBJ2-2; 11 bases agree with TRBD2. The CDR3 is made up of 17 amino acids. CDR1 is SGHAT and CDR2 is FQNNGV in the germline V gene. J lost 3 bases, V lost 6 bases, and 9 bases had no gene match. CDR3: CASRPRGLADHTGELFF. DNA for the CDR3: TGTGCCAGCAGACCAAGGGGACTAGCGGACCACACCGGGGAGCTGTTTTTT.

This clonotype came up many times. The rearrangement uses TRBV5-1 and TRBJ2-7; 10 bases are a match to TRBD1. Losses at the gene ends were 4 bases for V and 6 bases for J; bases not matched to a gene: 7. Germline V gives CDR1 SGHRS, CDR2 YFSETQ. CDR3 length: 14 amino acids. CDR3 in DNA: TGCGCCAGCAGCCCGGGACAGGGGTTGGGCGAGCAGTACTTC. Encoded protein: CASSPGQGLGEQYF.

This clonotype was picked up many times. The chain is built from TRBV28 and TRBJ1-3; maybe TRBD1 (6 bases). Germline V CDR1 and CDR2: MDHEN, SYDVKM. The CDR3 has 17 amino acids. V gave up 6 bases and J gave up 0 bases, with 18 bases separating them. The CDR3 here is CASSLDRTASSGNTIYF. The CDR3 DNA sequence: TGTGCCAGCAGCCTTGACAGGACCGCATCCTCTGGAAACACCATATATTTT.

Many counts were recorded for this clonotype. This chain uses TRBV20-1 with TRBJ2-5; D unresolved. There are 12 residues in the CDR3. The germline gives CDR1 DFQATT, CDR2 SNEGSKA (reference sequence). Trimming took off 3 bases at V and 5 bases at J, with 10 bases between the two ends. CDR3 loop: CSASAVVETQYF. The CDR3 DNA reads as TGCAGTGCTAGCGCGGTTGTGGAGACCCAGTACTTC.

This clonotype appeared many times. The chain joins TRBV7-2 to TRBJ2-7, with a tentative D call TRBD1 (5 bases). Trimming left V 4 bases short and J 1 base short, with 11 bases between. The CDR3 length is 14 residues. Germline V gene data show CDR1 as SGHTA and CDR2 as FQGNSA. The CDR3 nucleotides read TGTGCCAGCAGCTACAAGACAGCTTCCTACGAGCAGTACTTC. This codes for CASSYKTASYEQYF.

This clonotype showed up many times. This sequence joins TRBV27 and TRBJ2-3, with no clear D. V was trimmed by 8 bases and J by 1 base, leaving 19 bases between them. In germline, CDR1 is MNHEY, CDR2 SMNVEV (reference sequence). The CDR3 is 16 amino acids. CDR3 residues: CASFSDKRRGTDTQYF. CDR3 DNA sequence: TGTGCCAGCTTTTCCGACAAAAGACGGGGCACAGATACGCAGTATTTT.

Many counts were recorded for this clonotype. One base away lies a much larger clone, so this may be a sequencing read error. The chain couples TRBV10-2 to TRBJ2-5; unclear D gene. Per germline, CDR1 WSHSY and CDR2 SAAADI. This CDR3 is built from 12 residues. CDR3 residues: CAGSEVGETQYF. DNA for the CDR3: TGCGCCGGCAGTGAAGTGGGAGAGACCCAGTACTTC.

This clonotype appeared many times. Given a much more abundant clone one base away, this may be a read error. This chain joins TRBV4-1 and TRBJ2-7, with D perhaps TRBD2 (6 bases). There are 14 residues in the CDR3. Deletions cut 1 base from V and 5 bases from J, with 12 bases between. Germline values: CDR1 MGHRA, CDR2 YSYEKL. The CDR3 sequence: CASSQGDGSHEQYF. The CDR3 DNA reads as TGCGCCAGCAGCCAAGGAGACGGGAGCCACGAGCAGTACTTC.

In this sample, this clonotype turned up many times. V usage is TRBV28 and J usage is TRBJ2-7, with 7 bases fitting TRBD1. This CDR3 comprises 13 residues. V dropped 6 bases and J dropped 3; count of bases not matched to a gene: 5. Per germline, CDR1 MDHEN and CDR2 SYDVKM. The CDR3 here is CASSLRQGYEQYF. The CDR3 nucleotides read TGTGCCAGCAGCCTTAGACAGGGCTACGAGCAGTACTTC.

The sample holds many counts of this clonotype. This rearrangement joins TRBV2 to TRBJ1-1, with D perhaps TRBD1 (6 bases). Between the trimmed V and J ends, which lost 8 bases and 0 bases, there was a span of 16 bases. CDR3 length: 15 residues. The germline V gene encodes CDR1 SNHLY and CDR2 FYNNEI. The CDR3 sequence is CASGRDMTMNTEAFF. The CDR3 DNA follows: TGTGCCAGCGGCCGGGACATGACCATGAACACTGAAGCTTTCTTT.

This clonotype was seen many times. The genes are TRBV6-1 and TRBJ1-2; D is ambiguous. This CDR3 is built from 15 residues. Germline CDR1 and CDR2: MNHNS and SASEGT. V lost 6 bases and J lost 1, with 15 bases in between. The CDR3 is CASSERQAINYGYTF. In DNA form, the CDR3 reads TGTGCCAGCAGCGAGAGGCAGGCCATTAACTATGGCTACACCTTC.

The chain combines TRBV7-9 with TRBJ2-7; D uncertain. The V end lost 5 bases, the J end lost 3 bases, and 8 bases lay between the germline ends. Germline CDR1 and CDR2: SEHNR and FQNEAQ (reference sequence). The CDR3 is made up of 12 amino acids. The CDR3 nucleotides read TGTGCCAGCAGCAAGGATTACTACGAGCAGTACTTC. Its translation is CASSKDYYEQYF.

The CDR3 loop reads CSARRQGSNVLTF. DNA of the CDR3: TGCAGTGCTCGAAGACAGGGCTCCAACGTCCTGACTTTC. This chain connects TRBV20-1 to TRBJ2-6; 7 bases are a match to TRBD1. The germline V gene encodes CDR1 DFQATT and CDR2 SNEGSKA (reference sequence). Trimming cost V 5 bases and J 8 bases; bases outside gene matches: 6. The CDR3 length is 13 residues.